This T cell receptor (beta chain) comes out of a study of CD8 T cells in Susac syndrome. As concerns this clonotype: Its antigen is unknown.

From blood CD8+ and CD4+ T cells, TCR beta sequences were generated. CD8+ and CD4+ T cells were negatively isolated; TEMRA cells were FACS-enriched. V was pared by 7 bases and J by 6 bases, with 22 bases between. The CDR3 has 15 residues. Reverse transcription of about 0.5 to 1 ug RNA used random hexamers. The immunoSEQ assay covered 54 Vbeta and 13 Jbeta segments for CDR3. One entry per CDR3 protein, called by TCRdb with MiXCR from the immunoSEQ multiplex PCR reads. The repertoire holds roughly 200,000 distinct CDR3 sequences, with approximately 95% as singletons. Study-level points and caveats: The study recognized that the number of individuals in its TCR sequencing and HLA analysis was relatively small.

The sample comprised CD4+ T cells from PBMCs. The chain carries TRBV23-1 and TRBJ2-7; D assignment may be TRBD1 or TRBD2 (6 bases each). TRBV23-1 is recorded as an ORF, its role being uncertain. The origin of this receptor is a human donor with multiple sclerosis. CDR3 loop: CASIPLRGPCCEQYF. The CDR3 DNA reads as TGCGCCAGCATTCCCCTCCGGGGGCCTTGTTGCGAGCAGTACTTC.